This passage covers 14 T cell receptor beta chains from one sample sequenced in a study of blood T cell repertoires in COVID-19. The assay was immunoSEQ multiplex PCR, and TCRdb's table has in-frame clones only and misses some. Here the sample spans 360,000 or so clones, around nine tenths being singletons. Specimen: PBMCs or T cells enriched from blood (not recorded which). The receptor set was obtained from a woman aged 25 to 39 who had recovered from COVID-19.

The chain has TRBV2 and TRBJ1-1, with 7 nucleotides matching TRBD1. The CDR3 contains 12 residues. Losses at the gene ends were 7 bases for V and 11 bases for J; bases not matched to a gene: 10. CDR1 is SNHLY and CDR2 is FYNNEI in the germline V gene. CDR3 DNA sequence: TGTGCCAGCATTAATTACAGGGGAAGGGCTTTCTTT. It encodes CASINYRGRAFF.

In nucleotides, the CDR3 is TGTGCCAGCAGGGCCTCCCAGGGGGCCTATAATTCACCCCTCCACTTT. It specifies CASRASQGAYNSPLHF. J is TRBJ1-6 and V is TRBV28; 7 nucleotides line up with TRBD1. This CDR3 has 16 amino acids. J gave up 2 bases and V 6 bases, and 7 bases lay outside the gene matches. Per germline, CDR1 MDHEN and CDR2 SYDVKM. Complete variable domain (other parts from reference TRBV28 and TRBJ1-6): DVKVTQSSRYLVKRTGEKVFLECVQDMDHENMFWYRQDPGLGLRLIYFSYDVKMKEKGDIPEGYSVSREKKERFSLILESASTNQTSMYLCASRASQGAYNSPLHFGNGTRLTVT.

The gene calls are TRBV7-9 and TRBJ1-5, with 9 positions matching TRBD1. Germline lookup yields CDR1 SEHNR and CDR2 FQNEAQ (reference sequence). The CDR3 totals 14 residues. Trimming removed 8 bases from V and 5 bases from J; junction bases left unmatched: 7. This chain's CDR3 is CASGYRTGDQPQHF. The CDR3 nucleotides are TGTGCCAGCGGCTATCGGACAGGGGATCAGCCCCAGCATTTT.

In DNA form, the CDR3 reads TGTGCCAGCTCACCCAATCCTACTAGACCCAATCAGCCCCAGCATTTT. It yields the protein CASSPNPTRPNQPQHF. V gene TRBV18 combines with J gene TRBJ1-5; D is unresolved. CDR1 and CDR2 (germline): KGHSH, LQKENI. Deletions cut 3 bases from V and 3 bases from J, with 15 bases between. The CDR3 has 16 amino acids.

The V gene is TRBV3-1 (or the pseudogene TRBV3-2), the J gene TRBJ2-1; 9 bases fit TRBD2. Unmatched junction bases numbered 10, after V lost 4 bases and J lost 6 bases. CDR1 is LGHDT, CDR2 YNNKEL, per germline (reference sequence). The CDR3 is made up of 16 amino acids. The CDR3, as DNA: TGTGCCAGCAGCCGTTTAGCGGGAGTAGCATTCAATGAGCAGTTCTTC. Its protein product is CASSRLAGVAFNEQFF.

The genes are TRBV25-1 and TRBJ1-3, with 9 bases aligning to TRBD1. V trimming: 6 bases; J trimming: 4 bases; junction bases outside the gene matches: 4. This CDR3 spans 14 amino acids. Germline V gives CDR1 MGHDK, CDR2 SYGVNS. This chain's CDR3 is CASRDRGPGNTIYF. Here the CDR3 DNA reads TGTGCCAGCAGGGACAGGGGCCCAGGAAACACCATATATTTT.

V gene TRBV28 combines with J gene TRBJ2-5; 12 bases match TRBD2. Germline CDR1 and CDR2: MDHEN and SYDVKM. Germline trimming cut 5 bases from V and 13 bases from J; bases unmatched to any gene: 5. The CDR3 is 12 amino acids. CDR3 sequence (DNA): TGTGCCAGCAGTCCGGGACTAGCGGGTTGGTACTTC. Residues: CASSPGLAGWYF.

J is TRBJ2-1 and V is TRBV3-1 (or the pseudogene TRBV3-2); 9 nucleotides agree with TRBD2. Germline values: CDR1 LGHDT, CDR2 YNNKEL (reference sequence). The CDR3 is 15 residues long. V trimming: 1 base; J trimming: 3 bases; junction bases outside the gene matches: 1. This CDR3 reads CASSQGREGYNEQFF. The CDR3 DNA reads TGTGCCAGCAGCCAAGGGCGGGAGGGCTACAATGAGCAGTTCTTC.

V is TRBV9 and J is TRBJ2-2, with 12 positions matching TRBD2. Looked up from germline, CDR1 is SGDLS and CDR2 is YYNGEE. The CDR3 extends over 18 amino acids. With V trimmed by 1 base and J by 4 bases, 8 bases remained unmatched. CDR3 bases: TGTGCCAGCAGCGTATCCCCACTAGCGGGAGGACGCACCGGGGAGCTGTTTTTT. Translating it yields CASSVSPLAGGRTGELFF. Variable domain in full (rest from reference TRBV9 and TRBJ2-2): DSGVTQTPKHLITATGQRVTLRCSPRSGDLSVYWYQQSLDQGLQFLIQYYNGEERAKGNILERFSAQQFPDLHSELNLSSLELGDSALYFCASSVSPLAGGRTGELFFGEGSRLTVL.

The rearrangement joins TRBV19 to TRBJ2-3, with 8 bases fitting TRBD2. The CDR3 spans 18 residues. CDR1 is LNHDA and CDR2 is SQIVND in the germline V gene (reference sequence). V lost 6 bases and J lost 2; bases outside the gene matches: 16. In DNA form, the CDR3 reads TGTGCCAGTAGGGTAGAGTTTAGGCGGGGGGCCTTCACAGATACGCAGTATTTT. Its translation is CASRVEFRRGAFTDTQYF.

V usage is TRBV2 and J usage is TRBJ1-2; no firm D call. The germline CDR1 and CDR2 sequences are SNHLY and FYNNEI. V was cut by 7 bases and J by 10 bases, with 22 bases left in between. The CDR3 totals 14 residues. The CDR3 spells CASTFNSSPTAYTF. The CDR3, as DNA: TGTGCCAGCACCTTCAACAGTTCCCCTACTGCCTACACCTTC.

This clone was observed a single time. The chain is built from TRBV27 and TRBJ1-1, with a tentative D call TRBD1 (6 bases). Deletions cut 2 bases from V and 1 base from J, with 8 bases between. This CDR3 spans 14 amino acids. Germline assignment: CDR1 MNHEY and CDR2 SMNVEV (reference sequence). The CDR3 DNA reads as TGTGCCAGCAGTTTAAGGGGGACGAACACTGAAGCTTTCTTT. Amino acids: CASSLRGTNTEAFF.

The CDR3 loop reads CASSLQSTYNEQFF. The CDR3 DNA reads as TGTGCCAGCAGCTTACAATCAACCTACAATGAGCAGTTCTTC. This chain uses TRBV7-9 with TRBJ2-1; no firm D call. V lost 2 bases and J 2 bases, leaving 7 bases between the germline ends. In germline, CDR1 is SEHNR, CDR2 FQNEAQ (reference sequence). The CDR3 runs to 14 residues.

This clone came up once. This rearrangement joins TRBV28 to TRBJ1-4, with D maybe TRBD1 (5 bases). V lost 6 bases to trimming and J lost 7 bases, with 18 bases between them. Germline CDR1 is MDHEN and CDR2 is SYDVKM. CDR3 length: 15 amino acids. The CDR3 spells CASRPNDRFSEKLFF. The CDR3 bases are TGTGCCAGCAGACCCAACGACAGATTTAGTGAAAAACTGTTTTTT.